The 6 T cell receptor beta chains given below trace back to one sample, sequenced in a study of Ad26.COV2.S vaccination and SARS-CoV-2 variants. TCRdb's table, derived via immunoSEQ multiplex PCR, lists solely in-frame clones and lacks some. The repertoire holds around 240,000 clones, roughly 88% seen once, with about 10% in the top ten. Treatment defined: roughly 18 received Ad26.COV2.S at low or high dose, single or two shots; roughly five received placebo; per-sample allocation not given. Sampling was performed 63 days after the first vaccine or placebo injection. Specimen: peripheral blood, collected in a trial of Ad26.COV2.S vaccine versus placebo. The receptors come from a person between 18 and 59 years old who received the Ad26.COV2.S COVID-19 vaccine or a placebo.

DNA for the CDR3: TGTGCCAGCTCACGAGAGCGGGGAACCGGGGAGCTGTTTTTT. The encoded protein is CASSRERGTGELFF. The chain uses TRBV18 and TRBJ2-2, with TRBD2 matching over 7 bases. Germline CDR1 reads KGHSH; CDR2 reads LQKENI. This CDR3 comprises 14 residues. V trimming: 4 bases; J trimming: 5 bases; junction bases outside the gene matches: 4.

V usage is TRBV15 and J usage is TRBJ1-5, with TRBD1 as a possible D gene (5 bases). The V and J ends lost 11 bases and 3 bases respectively, with 17 bases between them. Germline V CDR1 and CDR2: LNHNV, YYDKDF (reference sequence). The CDR3 has 14 amino acids. The CDR3: CAVRDGDFNQPQHF. CDR3 nucleotides: TGTGCCGTCCGGGACGGAGACTTCAATCAGCCCCAGCATTTT.

The chain is built from TRBV6-5 and TRBJ2-2; 7 nucleotides match TRBD2. Trimming took 6 bases from V and 1 from J; bases not matched to a gene: 2. The germline V gene encodes CDR1 MNHEY and CDR2 SVGAGI. The CDR3 consists of 14 residues. DNA of the CDR3: TGTGCCAGCAGCCTAGCGGAGAACACCGGGGAGCTGTTTTTT. Amino acids: CASSLAENTGELFF.

The J gene is TRBJ1-2, the V gene TRBV19, with D perhaps TRBD1 (5 bases). CDR1 and CDR2 (germline): LNHDA, SQIVND (reference sequence). This CDR3 is 18 amino acids long. Trimming cost V 4 bases and J 2 bases, with 23 bases left between them. The CDR3 here is CASSSGAGRAPLNYGYTF. In DNA, the CDR3 is TGTGCCAGTAGTAGTGGGGCGGGTCGCGCTCCATTAAACTATGGCTACACCTTC.

This clone appeared a single time. This sequence joins TRBV7-9 and TRBJ1-2; 8 bases are a match to TRBD1. The CDR3 sequence is 15 residues long. V was clipped by 4 bases and J by 2 bases; unmatched bases: 6. CDR1 is SEHNR, CDR2 FQNEAQ, per germline (reference sequence). CDR3 coding DNA: TGTGCCAGCAGCTCAACAGGGGGATTAAACTATGGCTACACCTTC. This codes for CASSSTGGLNYGYTF.

The chain links TRBV10-3 to TRBJ2-3, with 7 bases fitting TRBD2. This CDR3 is 13 amino acids long. CDR1 ENHRY and CDR2 SYGVKD come from the germline V gene. Trimming at V came to 7 bases and at J to 6 bases, leaving 7 bases not matched to a gene. This CDR3 is CAIKLAAGDTQYF. The CDR3 bases are TGTGCCATCAAGCTAGCGGCAGGGGATACGCAGTATTTT.